One sample yielded the 16 T cell receptor beta chains listed below, sequenced in a study of T cell repertoires in cytomegalovirus infection. TCRdb analysed the reads with MiXCR anew, one entry per CDR3 protein. This sample has approximately 320,000 distinct CDR3 sequences; roughly 9.5% occur once, and the top ten carry roughly 4.5%. Sequencing was done on a sample of PBMCs. Receptors originate from a human donor in good health (CMV status not recorded). Some clones in this sample may be carry-over from other donors' samples.

V and J are TRBV5-1 and TRBJ1-1; D is unclear. Trimming pared 0 bases from V and 8 bases from J, leaving 8 bases between. This CDR3 comprises 12 residues. CDR1 is SGHRS, CDR2 YFSETQ, per germline. In nucleotides, the CDR3 is TGCGCCAGCAGCTTGGGAGGGAGAGAAGCTTTCTTT. Protein: CASSLGGREAFF.

This chain joins TRBV7-3 and TRBJ2-2; TRBD2 is a possible D gene (5 bases). CDR3 length: 13 amino acids. CDR1 is SGHTA and CDR2 is FQGTGA in the germline V gene. The ends were cut back, 5 bases at V and 7 bases at J, with 11 bases in the middle. The CDR3 sequence: CASSPDYSGELFF. The CDR3 coding sequence is TGTGCCAGCAGCCCCGACTACAGCGGGGAGCTGTTTTTT.

This clonotype was observed a handful of times. The chain joins TRBV19 to TRBJ1-5; TRBD1 is a possible D gene (6 bases). The CDR3 totals 15 residues. Germline-derived CDR1 and CDR2 are LNHDA and SQIVND (reference sequence). V lost 11 bases to trimming and J lost 0 bases, with 17 bases between them. CDR3 amino acids: CAGGGTGRSNQPQHF. In DNA, the CDR3 is TGTGCCGGCGGGGGAACAGGGCGTAGCAATCAGCCCCAGCATTTT.

In its sample, this clonotype was seen a few times. The V gene is TRBV7-3, the J gene TRBJ2-3; 10 bases line up with TRBD2. This CDR3 is built from 16 residues. Germline values: CDR1 SGHTA, CDR2 FQGTGA. Unmatched junction bases numbered 7, after V lost 6 bases and J lost 1 base. In DNA, the CDR3 is TGTGCCAGCAGTCGAGCTGGGACTAGCGGCACAGATACGCAGTATTTT. Its translation: CASSRAGTSGTDTQYF.

This clonotype was recorded a few times. This chain uses TRBV19 with TRBJ2-7, with D possibly being TRBD1 or TRBD2 (5 bases each). The CDR3 extends over 12 amino acids. With 6 bases removed from V and 3 bases from J, the gap between germline ends came to 9 bases. Germline V gene sequence: CDR1 LNHDA, CDR2 SQIVND (reference sequence). CDR3 bases: TGTGCCAGTAGACGGGACGGCTACGAGCAGTACTTC. Its protein product is CASRRDGYEQYF.

There are a few counts of this clonotype. V and J are TRBV19 and TRBJ1-1; tentatively, D is TRBD1 (5 bases). The germline CDR1 and CDR2 sequences are LNHDA and SQIVND (reference sequence). CDR3 length: 15 residues. The germline V and J ends were trimmed by 3 bases and 0 bases, with 11 bases remaining between them. DNA of the CDR3: TGTGCCAGTAGTATCCAGGGTACTTTGAACACTGAAGCTTTCTTT. Translated, it gives CASSIQGTLNTEAFF.

This clonotype was seen only a few times. The chain uses TRBV7-4 and TRBJ1-4, with 9 bases matching TRBD1. Trimming took 5 bases from V and 7 from J; bases not matched to a gene: 14. The V gene's germline CDR1 is SGHVT and CDR2 SQSDAQ. This CDR3 is built from 17 residues. In nucleotides, the CDR3 is TGTGCCAGCAGCCCACAAGAGGGGACAGGGAGTGGTGAAAAACTGTTTTTT. It yields the protein CASSPQEGTGSGEKLFF.

This clonotype was counted between two and nine times. V is TRBV7-2 and J is TRBJ2-3; TRBD1 matches 7 bases. The CDR3 sequence is 15 residues long. The germline CDR1 and CDR2 sequences are SGHTA and FQGNSA. J gave up 8 bases and V 4 bases, and 12 bases lay outside the gene matches. The CDR3 DNA is TGTGCCAGCAGCTCTGGGACAGATCTAGCACGTACGCAGTATTTT. Amino acids: CASSSGTDLARTQYF. The variable domain in full, completed from reference TRBV7-2 and TRBJ2-3, reads GAGVSQSPSNKVTEKGKDVELRCDPISGHTALYWYRQSLGQGLEFLIYFQGNSAPDKSGLPSDRFSAERTGGSVSTLTIQRTQQEDSAVYLCASSSGTDLARTQYFGPGTRLTVL.

This clonotype was counted only a few times. It is unclear where the CDR3 begins or ends on the DNA, so no DNA is shown, and the CDR3 is as TCRdb lists it. The chain has TRBV12-5 and TRBJ2-5. Counting both end residues, the CDR3 totals 15 amino acids. CDR1 and CDR2 (germline): LGHNT, FRNRAP. The chain's CDR3 is CASGLGLSGQETQYF.

The V and J genes are TRBV7-8 and TRBJ2-3; 7 nucleotides align to TRBD2. The CDR3 sequence is 14 residues long. V lost 3 bases and J lost 4; bases outside the gene matches: 4. Germline V CDR1 and CDR2: SGHVS, FQNEAQ. The CDR3 region has the DNA TGTGCCAGCAGCTTGAAGGGAGGGGCAGATACGCAGTATTTT. Protein product: CASSLKGGADTQYF.

This chain uses TRBV12-5 with TRBJ2-3; no firm D call. The CDR3 runs to 14 residues. The germline V gene has CDR1 LGHNT and CDR2 FRNRAP. The ends were cut back, 1 base at V and 3 bases at J, with 8 bases in the middle. The DNA of the CDR3 is TGTGCTAGTGGTTTGGGACCCAGGACAGATACGCAGTATTTT. Amino acid sequence: CASGLGPRTDTQYF.

The V call is TRBV6-2 or TRBV6-3, the J call TRBJ2-5; a weak D match, TRBD2 (6 bases). The CDR3 has 15 amino acids. Per the germline V gene, CDR1 is MNHEY and CDR2 is SVGEGT. Trimming left V 4 bases short and J 2 bases short, with 14 bases between. CDR3 sequence reads: CASSSAGLLQETQYF. CDR3 coding DNA: TGTGCCAGCAGTTCTGCGGGACTCCTACAAGAGACCCAGTACTTC.

This clonotype was picked up many times. V gene TRBV12-3 or TRBV12-4 combines with J gene TRBJ1-5; D is possibly TRBD1 (5 bases). The V end lost 5 bases, the J end lost 11 bases, and 16 bases lay between the germline ends. This CDR3 region has 13 residues. The CDR3 nucleotides are TGTGCCAGCAGTCCGCGGGACCCTTTGGCCCAGCATTTT. This sequence encodes CASSPRDPLAQHF.

In this sample, this clonotype turned up many times. The V gene is TRBV7-2, the J gene TRBJ2-1, with TRBD2 identical over 9 bases. Germline loops: CDR1 SGHTA, CDR2 FQGNSA. With V trimmed by 0 bases and J by 7 bases, 7 bases remained unmatched. This CDR3 is 16 amino acids long. The CDR3 sequence is CASSLAKAGGVNEQFF. CDR3 bases: TGTGCCAGCAGCTTAGCCAAGGCGGGAGGGGTGAATGAGCAGTTCTTC.

This clonotype was counted between two and nine times. V and J are TRBV7-2 and TRBJ1-2; 11 bases align to TRBD1. Trimming at V came to 2 bases and at J to 4 bases, leaving 6 bases not matched to a gene. There are 16 residues in the CDR3. Germline CDR1 and CDR2: SGHTA and FQGNSA. For the CDR3, the DNA is TGTGCCAGCAGCTTATCAGGACAGGGGGCTGTCTATGGCTACACCTTC. Its protein product is CASSLSGQGAVYGYTF.

This clonotype was observed many times. The chain links TRBV6-5 to TRBJ1-3, with 8 bases matching TRBD1. The CDR3 loop spans 14 amino acids. Trimming removed 2 bases from V and 7 bases from J; junction bases left unmatched: 4. The V gene's germline CDR1 is MNHEY and CDR2 SVGAGI. The CDR3 nucleotides are TGTGCCAGCAGTTACCTGACAGGGGTTAACACCATATATTTT. This codes for CASSYLTGVNTIYF.